The entry that follows covers one TCR beta chain sequence. Its antigen is not known. This specimen comes from a study of T-cell memory formation after mild COVID-19. Study-level background: There were largely donor-specific TCR clusters. Findings and caveats of the study: The CD4+ clones that contracted clustered mainly within CM and EM, and the CD8+ clones concentrated in EMRA.

One entry per CDR3 protein results from TCRdb running MiXCR on the 5' RACE reads. The sample yields about 270,000 distinct CDR3 sequences, roughly 18% seen once. V was pared by 4 bases and J by 3 bases, with 8 bases of the junction left unmatched. Germline CDR1 reads MNHEY; CDR2 reads SMNVEV (reference sequence). The length of the CDR3 is 16 residues. This TCR derives from a man younger than 30 who had mild COVID-19 (a few samples of this study predate the infection). Cell type and time point are not known. This rearrangement joins TRBV27 to TRBJ1-2, with 10 bases lining up with TRBD1. Material: PBMCs or a T cell subset sorted from them (not recorded which). DNA of the CDR3: TGTGCCAGCAGTTCCTACTTTGGGACAGGGGACTATGGCTACACCTTC. Protein product: CASSSYFGTGDYGYTF.